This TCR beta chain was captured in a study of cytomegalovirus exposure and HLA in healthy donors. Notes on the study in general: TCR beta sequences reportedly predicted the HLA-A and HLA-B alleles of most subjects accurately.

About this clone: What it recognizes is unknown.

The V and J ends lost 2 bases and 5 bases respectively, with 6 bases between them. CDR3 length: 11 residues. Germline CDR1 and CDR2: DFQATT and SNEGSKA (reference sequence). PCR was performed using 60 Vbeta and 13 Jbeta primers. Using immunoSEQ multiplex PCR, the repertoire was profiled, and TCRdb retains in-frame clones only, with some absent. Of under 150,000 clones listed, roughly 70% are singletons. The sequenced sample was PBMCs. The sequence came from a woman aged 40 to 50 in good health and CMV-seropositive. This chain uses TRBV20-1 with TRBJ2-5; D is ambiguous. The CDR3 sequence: CSARQAETQYF. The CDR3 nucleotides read TGCAGTGCTAGACAGGCGGAGACCCAGTACTTC.